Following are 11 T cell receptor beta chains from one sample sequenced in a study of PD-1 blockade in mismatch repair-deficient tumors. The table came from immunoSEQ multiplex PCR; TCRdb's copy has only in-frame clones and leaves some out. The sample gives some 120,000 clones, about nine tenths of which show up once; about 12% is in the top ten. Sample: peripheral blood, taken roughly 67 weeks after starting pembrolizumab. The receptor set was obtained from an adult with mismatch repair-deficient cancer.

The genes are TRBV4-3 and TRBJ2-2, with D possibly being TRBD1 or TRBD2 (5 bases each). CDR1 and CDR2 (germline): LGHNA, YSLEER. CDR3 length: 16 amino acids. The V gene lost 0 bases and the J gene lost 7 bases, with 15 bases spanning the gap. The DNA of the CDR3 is TGCGCCAGCAGCCAAGATAGGACGGGAAGGGGCGGGGAGCTGTTTTTT. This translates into CASSQDRTGRGGELFF.

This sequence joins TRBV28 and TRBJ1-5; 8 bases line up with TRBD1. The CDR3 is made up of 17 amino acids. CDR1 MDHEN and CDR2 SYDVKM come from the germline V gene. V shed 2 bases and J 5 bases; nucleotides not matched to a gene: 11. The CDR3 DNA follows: TGTGCCAGCAGTTTAGGCCGGACAGGGAGATTAGATCAGCCCCAGCATTTT. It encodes CASSLGRTGRLDQPQHF. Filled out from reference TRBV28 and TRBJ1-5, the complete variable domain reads DVKVTQSSRYLVKRTGEKVFLECVQDMDHENMFWYRQDPGLGLRLIYFSYDVKMKEKGDIPEGYSVSREKKERFSLILESASTNQTSMYLCASSLGRTGRLDQPQHFGDGTRLSIL.

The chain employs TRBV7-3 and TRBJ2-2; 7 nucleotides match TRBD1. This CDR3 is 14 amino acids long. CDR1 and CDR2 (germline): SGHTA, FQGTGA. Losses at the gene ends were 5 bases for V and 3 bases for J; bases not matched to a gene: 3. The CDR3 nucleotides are TGTGCCAGCAGCCTGGGACAGTACACCGGGGAGCTGTTTTTT. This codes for CASSLGQYTGELFF.

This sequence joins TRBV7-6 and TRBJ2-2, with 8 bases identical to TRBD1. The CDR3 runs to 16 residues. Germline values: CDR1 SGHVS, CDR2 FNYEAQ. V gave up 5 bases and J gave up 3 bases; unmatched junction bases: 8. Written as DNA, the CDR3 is TGTGCCAGCAGCACCAGGGGGCGATTTGACACCGGGGAGCTGTTTTTT. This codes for CASSTRGRFDTGELFF.

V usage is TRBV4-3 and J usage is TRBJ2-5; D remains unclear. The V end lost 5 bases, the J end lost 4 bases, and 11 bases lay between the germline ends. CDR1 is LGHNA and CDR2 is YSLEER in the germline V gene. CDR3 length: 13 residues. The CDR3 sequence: CASSKGVGETQYF. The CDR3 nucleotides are TGCGCCAGCAGCAAGGGCGTAGGAGAGACCCAGTACTTC.

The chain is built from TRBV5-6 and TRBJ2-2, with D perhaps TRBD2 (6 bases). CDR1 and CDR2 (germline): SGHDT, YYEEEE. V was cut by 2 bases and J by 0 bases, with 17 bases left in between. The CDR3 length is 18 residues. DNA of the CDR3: TGTGCCAGCAGCTTTTTAGCGGAGCTCACCGCGAACACCGGGGAGCTGTTTTTT. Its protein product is CASSFLAELTANTGELFF.

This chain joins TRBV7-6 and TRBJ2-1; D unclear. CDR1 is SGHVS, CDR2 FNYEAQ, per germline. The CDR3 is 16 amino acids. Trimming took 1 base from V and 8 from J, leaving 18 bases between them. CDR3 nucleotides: TGTGCCAGCAGCTTAGTTCTGTCCCACTCTGGTTATGAGCAGTTCTTC. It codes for CASSLVLSHSGYEQFF.

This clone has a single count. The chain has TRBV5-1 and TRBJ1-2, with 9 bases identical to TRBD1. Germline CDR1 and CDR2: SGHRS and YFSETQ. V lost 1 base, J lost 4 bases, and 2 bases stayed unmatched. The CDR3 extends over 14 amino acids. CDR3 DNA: TGCGCCAGCAGCTTGTCGGACAGGGGCTATGGCTACACCTTC. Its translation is CASSLSDRGYGYTF.

The CDR3 nucleotides read TGTGCCAGCAGCTTAGAAAGATCGGGAGAGATCAATGAGCAGTTCTTC. Residues: CASSLERSGEINEQFF. The V call is TRBV13, the J call TRBJ2-1, with a weak D call TRBD2 (6 bases). CDR1 and CDR2 from the germline V gene are PRHDT and FYEKMQ (reference sequence). Between the trimmed V and J ends, which lost 1 base and 6 bases, there was a span of 16 bases. The CDR3 is made up of 16 amino acids.

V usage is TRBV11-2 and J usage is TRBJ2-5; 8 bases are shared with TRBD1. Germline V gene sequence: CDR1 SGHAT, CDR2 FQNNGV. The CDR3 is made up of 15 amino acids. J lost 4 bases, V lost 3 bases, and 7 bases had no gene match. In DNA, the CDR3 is TGTGCCAGCAGCTTTACATCAGGGGGCGGAGAGACCCAGTACTTC. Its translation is CASSFTSGGGETQYF.

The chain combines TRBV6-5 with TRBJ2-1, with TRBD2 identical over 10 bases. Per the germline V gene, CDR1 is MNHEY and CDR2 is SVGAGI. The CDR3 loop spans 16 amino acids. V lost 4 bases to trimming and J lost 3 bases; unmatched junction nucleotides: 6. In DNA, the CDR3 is TGTGCCAGCAGTTCCCCCTTAGCGGGAGGCTACAATGAGCAGTTCTTC. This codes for CASSSPLAGGYNEQFF.